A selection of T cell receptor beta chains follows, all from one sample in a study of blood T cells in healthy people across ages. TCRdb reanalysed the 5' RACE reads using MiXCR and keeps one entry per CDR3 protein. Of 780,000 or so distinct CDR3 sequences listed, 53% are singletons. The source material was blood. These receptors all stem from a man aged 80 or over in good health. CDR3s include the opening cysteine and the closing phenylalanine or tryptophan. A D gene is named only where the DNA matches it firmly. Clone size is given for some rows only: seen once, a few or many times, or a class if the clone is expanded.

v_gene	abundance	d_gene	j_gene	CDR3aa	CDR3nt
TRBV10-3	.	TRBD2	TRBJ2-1	CAISESPRLAGGSEQFF	TGTGCCATCAGTGAGTCCCCCCGACTAGCGGGAGGAAGTGAGCAGTTCTTC
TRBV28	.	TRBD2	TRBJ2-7	CASSSTGLAHYEQYF	TGTGCCAGCAGTTCGACGGGACTAGCGCACTACGAGCAGTACTTC
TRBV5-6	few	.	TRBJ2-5	CASTSVGQKETQYF	TGTGCCAGCACCTCTGTCGGGCAGAAAGAGACCCAGTACTTC
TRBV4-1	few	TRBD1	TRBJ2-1	CASSPTGTAYNEQFF	TGCGCCAGCAGCCCGACCGGGACAGCCTACAATGAGCAGTTCTTC
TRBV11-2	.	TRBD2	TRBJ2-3	CASSVGGVAAYF	TGTGCCAGCAGCGTGGGGGGGGTAGCCGCGTATTTT
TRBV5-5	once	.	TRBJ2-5	CASSLNGENEQYF	TGTGCCAGCAGCTTGAATGGGGAGAATGAGCAGTACTTC
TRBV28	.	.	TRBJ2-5	CASSPGAGPQTQYF	TGTGCCAGCAGCCCGGGGGCAGGTCCACAGACCCAGTACTTC
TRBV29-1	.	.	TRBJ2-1	CSVEDGPVQEQFF	TGCAGCGTTGAAGATGGTCCAGTCCAAGAGCAGTTCTTC
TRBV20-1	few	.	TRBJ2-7	CSARDGGNSYEQYF	TGCAGTGCAAGAGATGGAGGAAACTCCTACGAGCAGTACTTC
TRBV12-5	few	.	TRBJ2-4	CASGLYTFTGLAKNIQYF	TGTGCTAGTGGTTTGTATACCTTTACGGGGCTAGCCAAAAACATTCAGTACTTC
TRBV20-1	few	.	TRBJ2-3	CSARDGRGRYAYF	TGCAGTGCTAGAGATGGAAGGGGACGATACGCGTATTTT
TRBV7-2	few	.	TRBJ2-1	CASSSRTKRGDEQFF	TGTGCCAGCAGCTCGCGGACCAAGAGGGGCGATGAGCAGTTCTTC
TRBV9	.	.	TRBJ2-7	CASSVGNAIPYEQYF	TGTGCCAGCAGCGTAGGCAATGCTATTCCCTACGAGCAGTACTTC
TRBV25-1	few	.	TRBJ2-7	CASTPWMDSLFSYEQYF	TGTGCCAGCACCCCGTGGATGGACAGCCTCTTCTCCTACGAGCAGTACTTC